Below, 12 T cell receptor beta chains from the same sample are listed, as sequenced in a study of blood T cells in healthy people across ages. A second PCR of roughly 7 to 11 cycles used a sample-barcoded 5' primer and a J-beta primer mix. In TCRdb, the 5' RACE reads were re-called with MiXCR into one record per CDR3 protein. The sample yields some 930,000 distinct CDR3 sequences, roughly 28% seen once. The same data also went into a second study, on T cells of mothers and their children.

Specimen: blood. Receptors originate from a woman aged 40 to 55 in good health.

The rearrangement uses TRBV20-1 and TRBJ1-5; 7 nucleotides agree with TRBD1. Trimming took 5 bases from V and 6 from J; bases not matched to a gene: 10. CDR1 and CDR2 (germline): DFQATT, SNEGSKA (reference sequence). The CDR3 loop spans 14 amino acids. CDR3 sequence reads: CSASKGGAGQPQHF. In DNA form, the CDR3 reads TGCAGTGCTTCAAAAGGGGGCGCGGGTCAGCCCCAGCATTTT.

As concerns this clonotype: This may be a read error, as it is one base from a much larger clone. The V gene is TRBV6-6, the J gene TRBJ2-7, with unresolved D. Germline CDR1 reads MNHNY; CDR2 reads SVGAGI (reference sequence). The ends were cut back, 0 bases at V and 6 bases at J, with 6 bases in the middle. The CDR3 loop spans 12 amino acids. The CDR3 is CASSYSSLEQYF. In nucleotides, the CDR3 is TGTGCCAGCAGTTACTCGAGTCTCGAGCAGTACTTC.

This clonotype came up a few times. V and J are TRBV2 and TRBJ2-7, with D tentatively TRBD1 or TRBD2 (6 bases each). V lost 8 bases and J 3 bases, leaving 17 bases between the germline ends. The CDR3 has 14 residues. Per germline, CDR1 SNHLY and CDR2 FYNNEI. The CDR3 coding sequence is TGTGCCAGCGGCGGGACACCCCCAAACTACGAGCAGTACTTC. It yields the protein CASGGTPPNYEQYF.

This clonotype was observed a few times. The rearrangement uses TRBV20-1 and TRBJ2-3; TRBD2 might be the D (5 bases). Trimming took off 6 bases at V and 4 bases at J, with 23 bases between the two ends. The CDR3 is 16 amino acids. Germline CDR1 is DFQATT and CDR2 is SNEGSKA (reference sequence). The CDR3 nucleotides read TGCAGTGCCACAATGGGGAGCTCCCTTCGGGCAGATACGCAGTATTTT. Translated, it gives CSATMGSSLRADTQYF.

This clonotype was counted between two and nine times. The genes are TRBV12-3 or TRBV12-4 and TRBJ1-2; D might be TRBD1 (6 bases). This CDR3 spans 14 amino acids. Between the trimmed V and J ends, which lost 6 bases and 8 bases, there was a span of 19 bases. The CDR3: CASRPTGTQIGYTF. For the CDR3, the DNA is TGTGCCAGCAGACCTACCGGGACACAGATAGGCTACACCTTC.

This chain links TRBV20-1 with TRBJ2-1, with 10 bases aligning to TRBD2. The CDR3 is 16 residues long. Germline values: CDR1 DFQATT, CDR2 SNEGSKA (reference sequence). Trimming removed 3 bases from V and 1 base from J; junction bases left unmatched: 6. DNA of the CDR3: TGCAGTGCTAGTCTCTCAGCGGGGGGGTCCTACAATGAGCAGTTCTTC. This sequence encodes CSASLSAGGSYNEQFF.

With respect to this clonotype: This clone may be a read error of a much larger clone one base away. V gene TRBV3-1 combines with J gene TRBJ2-1, with TRBD2 matching 7 bases. Judging by the DNA end, TRBJ2-7 fits better; the J call may be wrong. CDR1 LGHDT and CDR2 YNNKEL come from the germline V gene (reference sequence). CDR3 length equals 15 residues. The CDR3 DNA reads TGTGCCAGCAGTCCCCGGGGGGACTCCTACAATGAGCAGTACTTC. Protein product: CASSPRGDSYNEQYF.

This CDR3 reads CASSQGTGRDYEQYF. DNA of the CDR3: TGTGCCAGCAGCCAAGGGACAGGGAGAGACTACGAGCAGTACTTC. This chain connects TRBV14 to TRBJ2-5, with TRBD1 matching over 8 bases. The DNA end lines up better with TRBJ2-7; the J call may be wrong. The V gene's germline CDR1 is SGHDN and CDR2 FVKESK. The CDR3 has 15 amino acids.

This clonotype came up many times. V and J are TRBV29-1 and TRBJ2-7; no reliable D call. Germline V gene data show CDR1 as SQVTM and CDR2 as ANQGSEA. The CDR3 consists of 12 residues. V lost 2 bases, J lost 0 bases, and 5 bases lay in between. The CDR3 sequence: CSVELSSYEQYF. CDR3 nucleotides: TGCAGCGTTGAACTGAGCTCCTACGAGCAGTACTTC.

There are many counts of this clonotype. V usage is TRBV29-1 and J usage is TRBJ2-1; weak D call: TRBD1 (6 bases). Germline CDR1 reads SQVTM; CDR2 reads ANQGSEA. V dropped 2 bases and J dropped 3 bases, with 8 bases sitting between them. The CDR3 sequence is 13 residues long. CDR3 in DNA: TGCAGCGTTGAACAACAGGGCTACAATGAGCAGTTCTTC. Translation: CSVEQQGYNEQFF.

The rearrangement uses TRBV20-1 and TRBJ2-7; no reliable D call. Per germline, CDR1 DFQATT and CDR2 SNEGSKA (reference sequence). Trimming removed 5 bases at V and 2 bases at J, with 22 bases between. The CDR3 runs to 16 residues. The CDR3 loop reads CSAPRYPEPYTYEQYF. The CDR3 nucleotides read TGCAGTGCTCCCAGATATCCCGAACCGTACACCTACGAGCAGTACTTC.

Concerning this clonotype itself: A read error may produce the germline difference seen at one junction end. The chain combines TRBV7-3 with TRBJ1-6, with 11 bases that match TRBD1. The CDR3 has 14 residues. CDR1 is SGHTA, CDR2 FQGTGA, per germline. The CDR3 loop is CASSSGTGGSPPHF. Written as DNA, the CDR3 is TGTGCCAGCAGCTCCGGGACAGGGGGATCACCCCCCCACTTT.